This T cell receptor (beta chain) was sequenced for a study of blood T cell repertoires in COVID-19. Some clones are missing from TCRdb's copy, which holds only in-frame ones; the method was immunoSEQ multiplex PCR. The sample lists 200,000 to 300,000 clones, 83% occurring once. V shed 5 bases, J shed 2 bases, and the junction held 5 bases outside the gene matches. CDR1 is SGHTA and CDR2 is FQGNSA in the germline V gene. The CDR3 is made up of 16 amino acids. The rearrangement links TRBV7-2 to TRBJ2-3; 12 nucleotides align to TRBD2. This sequence was found in a human donor in a cohort sampled during active COVID-19. The sequenced material came from peripheral blood. CDR3 region: CASSRLAGGNTDTQYF. DNA for the CDR3: TGTGCCAGCAGCCGTCTAGCGGGGGGGAACACAGATACGCAGTATTTT.